The source of this T cell receptor beta chain is a study of blood T cell repertoires in COVID-19. Study as a whole: Acute and convalescent COVID-19 samples came from the United States, Italy and Spain.

A Seattle source enrolled patients during active infection and followed them longitudinally. Germline values: CDR1 SQVTM, CDR2 ANQGSEA. The CDR3 sequence is 15 residues long. Unmatched junction bases numbered 13, after V lost 7 bases and J lost 5 bases. Method: immunoSEQ multiplex PCR; TCRdb's copy keeps in-frame clones and lacks some. Seen here are about 180,000 clones, roughly four fifths observed once, and the top ten hold under 10%. Material for sequencing was peripheral blood. The origin of this receptor is a woman between 70 and 85 years old with COVID-19, enrolled during active disease. The V call is TRBV29-1, the J call TRBJ2-1; 8 bases agree with TRBD2. CDR3 protein: CSADTASGWDNEQFF. DNA of the CDR3: TGCAGCGCCGACACCGCTAGCGGGTGGGACAATGAGCAGTTCTTC.